This entry lists 13 T cell receptor beta chains sequenced from one sample in a study of blood T cell repertoires in COVID-19. Repertoires were generated with immunoSEQ multiplex PCR, while TCRdb's copy carries only in-frame clones and drops some. The top ten hold approximately 3.6% of the sample, which has roughly 100,000 clones, more than 80% seen once. The specimen sequenced was peripheral blood. The origin of the receptors is a woman aged 60-70 years with acute or convalescent COVID-19.

The chain carries TRBV6-4 and TRBJ2-7, with 11 bases lining up with TRBD2. The length of the CDR3 is 14 residues. The V and J ends lost 4 bases and 7 bases, in that order; junction bases with no gene match: 6. Germline CDR1 reads MRHNA; CDR2 reads SNTAGT. DNA of the CDR3: TGTGCCAGCAGTGCACTAGCGGGAGCTTGGGAGCAGTACTTC. Protein: CASSALAGAWEQYF.

This chain joins TRBV6-5 and TRBJ2-7; maybe TRBD1 (6 bases). Germline values: CDR1 MNHEY, CDR2 SVGAGI. Trimming pared 6 bases from V and 0 bases from J, leaving 15 bases between. The CDR3 totals 15 residues. Written as DNA, the CDR3 is TGTGCCAGCAGCAGAGGACAGACACACTCCTACGAGCAGTACTTC. Protein: CASSRGQTHSYEQYF.

This sequence joins TRBV27 and TRBJ1-3, with a tentative D call TRBD1 (6 bases). This CDR3 region has 15 residues. CDR1 is MNHEY and CDR2 is SMNVEV in the germline V gene (reference sequence). Trimming stripped 3 bases from V and 4 bases from J, with 13 bases between. The CDR3 DNA is TGTGCCAGCAGTTTCACAGGGATGGGAGGAAACACCATATATTTT. It translates to CASSFTGMGGNTIYF.

This sequence joins TRBV18 and TRBJ2-5, with unresolved D. From germline, CDR1 is KGHSH and CDR2 LQKENI. The CDR3 length is 11 residues. Trimming removed 5 bases at V and 2 bases at J, with 3 bases between. CDR3 coding DNA: TGTGCCAGCTCATCTCAAGAGACCCAGTACTTC. Amino acid sequence: CASSSQETQYF.

The J gene is TRBJ1-1, the V gene TRBV6-6; the D gene is possibly TRBD1 (5 bases). CDR3 size: 17 residues. Germline CDR1 MNHNY, CDR2 SVGAGI (reference sequence). V was trimmed by 6 bases and J by 4 bases, leaving 24 bases between them. The CDR3 DNA sequence: TGTGCCAGCAGCCGAGGGGCGGTGGGGCGACGGAGCACTGAAGCTTTCTTT. Translation gives CASSRGAVGRRSTEAFF.

The chain employs TRBV5-1 and TRBJ2-5, with TRBD1 matching 10 bases. The CDR3 length is 15 residues. CDR1 is SGHRS, CDR2 YFSETQ, per germline. Trimming removed 7 bases from V and 5 bases from J; junction bases left unmatched: 11. The DNA for the CDR3 is TGCGCCAGCGGGGGCGGGACAGGGGCGTCGGAGACCCAGTACTTC. This codes for CASGGGTGASETQYF.

The gene calls are TRBV7-8 and TRBJ2-7; TRBD1 is a possible D gene (5 bases). From germline, CDR1 is SGHVS and CDR2 FQNEAQ. Trimming took 8 bases from V and 7 from J, leaving 18 bases between them. The CDR3 runs 13 residues. CDR3 residues: CASRGAAQWEQYV. The CDR3 DNA is TGTGCCAGCCGTGGGGCCGCGCAGTGGGAGCAGTACGTC.

A single count supports this clone. This chain uses TRBV5-4 with TRBJ1-1; 7 bases fit TRBD1. The trim removed 0 bases at V and 0 bases at J, leaving 5 bases unmatched. CDR3 length: 16 residues. Germline V gene sequence: CDR1 SGHNT, CDR2 YYREEE (reference sequence). CDR3 residues: CASSLGGQNMNTEAFF. CDR3 bases: TGTGCCAGCAGCTTGGGGGGACAGAATATGAACACTGAAGCTTTCTTT.

V usage is TRBV27 and J usage is TRBJ1-1, with D maybe TRBD1 (5 bases). CDR3 length: 17 residues. The ends were cut back, 7 bases at V and 5 bases at J, with 26 bases in the middle. Looked up from germline, CDR1 is MNHEY and CDR2 is SMNVEV (reference sequence). The CDR3 spells CASIPPGESRGRTEAFF. CDR3 DNA: TGTGCCAGCATCCCTCCGGGGGAGTCACGGGGAAGGACTGAAGCTTTCTTT.

The V gene is TRBV15, the J gene TRBJ2-1; the match to TRBD2 covers 10 bases. The CDR3 has 17 residues. Germline V gives CDR1 LNHNV, CDR2 YYDKDF (reference sequence). The V segment lost 0 bases and the J segment 5 bases; nucleotides outside the gene matches: 7. CDR3 sequence: CATSRDAFSGRNNEQFF. In nucleotides, the CDR3 is TGTGCCACCAGCAGAGATGCATTTAGCGGGAGGAACAATGAGCAGTTCTTC.

This clone was observed a few times. Here the CDR3 reads CASRTSGRAGELFF. The CDR3 nucleotides read TGTGCCAGCAGGACTAGCGGGAGGGCCGGGGAGCTGTTTTTT. The chain carries TRBV25-1 and TRBJ2-2; 14 positions match TRBD2. The length of the CDR3 is 14 residues. The ends lost 6 bases at V and 6 bases at J; junction bases unmatched: 0. Germline V lookup: CDR1 MGHDK, CDR2 SYGVNS.

V usage is TRBV28 and J usage is TRBJ1-3; D perhaps matches TRBD1 (6 bases). Trimming shortened V by 5 bases and J by 3 bases, and 14 bases separated the two germline ends. Germline CDR1 and CDR2: MDHEN and SYDVKM. The CDR3 covers 15 residues. CDR3: CASSTGSGLGNTIYF. The CDR3 DNA reads as TGTGCCAGCAGTACAGGGAGTGGACTTGGAAACACCATATATTTT.

The rearrangement links TRBV28 to TRBJ1-5, with D possibly being TRBD1 (5 bases). This CDR3 comprises 17 residues. V lost 7 bases, J lost 0 bases, and 19 bases lay in between. From germline, CDR1 is MDHEN and CDR2 SYDVKM. Here the CDR3 DNA reads TGTGCCAGCACCCCGTATCCCAGGGCCTTTAGCAATCAGCCCCAGCATTTT. It translates to CASTPYPRAFSNQPQHF.